These 24 T cell receptor beta chains came from one sample sequenced in a study of CD8 T cells in Susac syndrome. An input of roughly 0.45 to 1 ug of RNA was subjected to reverse transcription using random hexamers. TCRdb analysed the immunoSEQ multiplex PCR reads with MiXCR anew, one entry per CDR3 protein. The sample shows approximately 200,000 distinct CDR3 sequences, 95% of them seen only once. Sequenced material: CD4+ T cells from PBMCs. The receptors here all came from a human donor with multiple sclerosis.

The chain uses TRBV4-2 and TRBJ2-4; D remains ambiguous. Germline V gene sequence: CDR1 LGHNA, CDR2 YNFKEQ. Trimming cost V 4 bases and J 0 bases, with 13 bases left between them. The CDR3 has 16 residues. This chain's CDR3 is CASSRAESLAKNIQYF. The CDR3 DNA reads as TGTGCCAGCAGCCGGGCGGAATCACTAGCCAAAAACATTCAGTACTTC.

This clonotype was seen just once. The gene calls are TRBV29-1 and TRBJ1-1; D unclear. The CDR3 sequence is 11 residues long. The germline gives CDR1 SQVTM, CDR2 ANQGSEA. The CDR3 DNA is TGCGGAGTTGGGATGAACACTGAAGCTTTCTTT. Amino acids: CGVGMNTEAFF.

This CDR3 is CASTVIGQSFNYGYTF. For the CDR3, the DNA is TGTGCCAGTACCGTCATAGGACAGTCGTTTAACTATGGCTACACCTTC. This chain links TRBV19 with TRBJ1-2; a possible D gene is TRBD1 (6 bases). Germline V CDR1 and CDR2: LNHDA, SQIVND (reference sequence). This CDR3 comprises 16 residues. Trimming shortened V by 7 bases and J by 1 base, and 19 bases separated the two germline ends.

This sequence joins TRBV7-9 and TRBJ2-7; 7 bases are shared with TRBD1. Germline values: CDR1 SEHNR, CDR2 FQNEAQ (reference sequence). V gave up 1 base and J gave up 0 bases; unmatched junction bases: 3. This CDR3 region has 15 residues. Here the CDR3 reads CASSLGSGGSYEQYF. CDR3 DNA: TGTGCCAGCAGCTTAGGATCAGGGGGCTCCTACGAGCAGTACTTC.

This clonotype was detected once. V is TRBV30 and J is TRBJ1-2, with TRBD1 identical over 7 bases. Germline trimming cut 2 bases from V and 1 base from J; bases unmatched to any gene: 7. The CDR3 contains 15 residues. Germline V gives CDR1 GTSNPN, CDR2 SVGIG (reference sequence). The CDR3 sequence: CAWSRGQAVNYGYTF. The CDR3 DNA reads TGTGCCTGGAGTCGAGGACAGGCAGTTAACTATGGCTACACCTTC.

This chain joins TRBV15 and TRBJ2-3, with a tentative D call TRBD1 (7 bases). In germline, CDR1 is LNHNV, CDR2 YYDKDF (reference sequence). The CDR3 is 15 amino acids. Trimming removed 7 bases at V and 2 bases at J, with 16 bases between. The CDR3, as DNA: TGTGCCACCATGTCAGGGGGGACGCTCACAGATACGCAGTATTTT. This translates into CATMSGGTLTDTQYF.

The chain couples TRBV20-1 to TRBJ1-6; 7 nucleotides agree with TRBD1. The germline CDR1 and CDR2 sequences are DFQATT and SNEGSKA (reference sequence). The V gene end was trimmed by 6 bases and the J gene end by 14 bases; junction bases not matched to a gene: 16. This CDR3 contains 14 residues. The CDR3 sequence is CSAARTGDFFSLHF. CDR3 DNA sequence: TGCAGTGCCGCCAGGACAGGAGATTTCTTCTCCCTCCACTTT.

The genes are TRBV27 and TRBJ2-1, with 9 bases that match TRBD1. V was clipped by 8 bases and J by 6 bases; unmatched bases: 17. Looked up from germline, CDR1 is MNHEY and CDR2 is SMNVEV (reference sequence). There are 17 residues in the CDR3. The CDR3 DNA is TGTGCCAGCCGAGGACAGGGGCCCCCTTTATTGAGCAATGAGCAGTTCTTC. Its translation: CASRGQGPPLLSNEQFF.

This clonotype appeared once. This rearrangement joins TRBV20-1 to TRBJ1-4; 7 bases match TRBD1. Unmatched junction bases numbered 13, after V lost 1 base and J lost 8 bases. CDR1 DFQATT and CDR2 SNEGSKA come from the germline V gene (reference sequence). The CDR3 covers 16 residues. CDR3 nucleotide sequence: TGCAGTGCTAGAGCCCAGTCGACAGGGAGTAAGGAAAAACTGTTTTTT. As protein: CSARAQSTGSKEKLFF.

The chain has TRBV4-2 and TRBJ1-2, with 8 bases matching TRBD1. CDR3 length equals 13 residues. Germline values: CDR1 LGHNA, CDR2 YNFKEQ. V shed 2 bases, J shed 8 bases, and the junction held 4 bases outside the gene matches. The DNA of the CDR3 is TGTGCCAGCAGCCAAAGCAGGGGGCACGGCTACACCTTC. This gives the protein CASSQSRGHGYTF.

In DNA form, the CDR3 reads TGTGCCAGCAGTCCCCGGGACAGCCTACCATACTATGGCTACACCTTC. Protein sequence: CASSPRDSLPYYGYTF. V is TRBV2 and J is TRBJ1-2; 7 nucleotides match TRBD1. Trimming took 5 bases from V and 3 from J; bases not matched to a gene: 12. Per the germline V gene, CDR1 is SNHLY and CDR2 is FYNNEI. The CDR3 is made up of 16 amino acids.

The chain has TRBV7-8 and TRBJ1-5; perhaps TRBD1 as D (5 bases). This CDR3 contains 16 residues. Trimming stripped 4 bases from V and 0 bases from J, with 13 bases between. Per germline, CDR1 SGHVS and CDR2 FQNEAQ. CDR3 sequence reads: CASSSLTAYSNQPQHF. The CDR3 DNA is TGTGCCAGCAGCTCCCTGACAGCTTATAGCAATCAGCCCCAGCATTTT.

This clonotype was found once. The CDR3 coding sequence is TGTGCCAGCAGCCGCCAGGGGCCTTCCTACAATGAGCAGTTCTTC. It specifies CASSRQGPSYNEQFF. V is TRBV6-5 and J is TRBJ2-1; TRBD1 might be the D (6 bases). Germline-derived CDR1 and CDR2 are MNHEY and SVGAGI. The CDR3 extends over 15 amino acids. The ends were cut back, 6 bases at V and 1 base at J, with 13 bases in the middle.

The chain couples TRBV4-2 to TRBJ2-7; no clear D gene. Trimming shortened V by 3 bases and J by 3 bases, and 12 bases separated the two germline ends. Germline V gene sequence: CDR1 LGHNA, CDR2 YNFKEQ. This CDR3 has 14 amino acids. In DNA, the CDR3 is TGTGCCAGCAGCCATCTTGGCAATTTCTACGAGCAGTACTTC. Translating it yields CASSHLGNFYEQYF.

V and J are TRBV7-9 and TRBJ2-5; D uncertain. Trimming took off 5 bases at V and 4 bases at J, with 14 bases between the two ends. This CDR3 region has 14 residues. In germline, CDR1 is SEHNR, CDR2 FQNEAQ (reference sequence). The CDR3 sequence: CASSPRTRGETQYF. CDR3 sequence (DNA): TGTGCCAGCAGCCCGAGGACGAGAGGAGAGACCCAGTACTTC.

The chain recombines TRBV6-2 or TRBV6-3 with TRBJ2-1, with 7 positions matching TRBD2. Trimming took 8 bases from V and 10 from J; bases not matched to a gene: 5. The CDR3 spans 11 residues. Germline V gives CDR1 MNHEY, CDR2 SVGEGT. DNA for the CDR3: TGTGCCAGCCAGAGGGGAGGGGAGCAGTTCTTC. This translates into CASQRGGEQFF.

The chain links TRBV20-1 to TRBJ2-1; tentatively, D is TRBD2 (6 bases). Trimming removed 5 bases at V and 4 bases at J, with 15 bases between. The CDR3 covers 14 residues. CDR1 is DFQATT and CDR2 is SNEGSKA in the germline V gene (reference sequence). DNA for the CDR3: TGCAGTGCTCGAGGGGACTCCGTTTACAATGAGCAGTTCTTC. Translated, it gives CSARGDSVYNEQFF.

The V and J genes are TRBV30 and TRBJ2-2; D may be TRBD1 or TRBD2 (5 bases each). V was shortened by 1 base and J by 3 bases, with 9 bases between the two germline ends. The germline gives CDR1 GTSNPN, CDR2 SVGIG (reference sequence). The CDR3 has 14 amino acids. The CDR3 coding sequence is TGTGCCTGGAGTGGGGGGTCAGACACCGGGGAGCTGTTTTTT. It encodes CAWSGGSDTGELFF.

The chain employs TRBV30 and TRBJ1-5; tentatively, D is TRBD1 (6 bases). The CDR3 consists of 13 residues. Germline V gene data show CDR1 as GTSNPN and CDR2 as SVGIG (reference sequence). Trimming shortened V by 2 bases and J by 4 bases, and 9 bases separated the two germline ends. The CDR3 DNA follows: TGTGCCTGGAGTAAGGGGACAAATCAGCCCCAGCATTTT. It codes for CAWSKGTNQPQHF.

J is TRBJ2-7 and V is TRBV5-4; TRBD1 might be the D (6 bases). The germline V gene encodes CDR1 SGHNT and CDR2 YYREEE (reference sequence). The CDR3 contains 15 residues. V dropped 3 bases and J dropped 4 bases, with 17 bases sitting between them. The CDR3 nucleotides are TGTGCCAGCAGCTCGCCACAGGGTAGGTCTTACGAGCAGTACTTC. Its protein is CASSSPQGRSYEQYF.

The V gene is TRBV20-1, the J gene TRBJ2-4; D is perhaps TRBD1 or TRBD2 (5 bases each). The CDR3 has 15 residues. Trimming cost V 6 bases and J 1 base, with 16 bases left between them. Germline assignment: CDR1 DFQATT and CDR2 SNEGSKA (reference sequence). The CDR3 DNA sequence: TGCAGTGCCGAAGAGGGGATTTGGGCCAAAAACATTCAGTACTTC. Protein: CSAEEGIWAKNIQYF.

This rearrangement joins TRBV29-1 to TRBJ1-2, with D tentatively TRBD1 (6 bases). The CDR3 sequence is 15 residues long. V was clipped by 4 bases and J by 6 bases, with 21 bases between them. CDR1 is SQVTM, CDR2 ANQGSEA, per germline. CDR3: CSVGGVVGGWDGYTF. In DNA form, the CDR3 reads TGCAGCGTTGGAGGAGTCGTGGGGGGCTGGGATGGCTACACCTTC.

DNA for the CDR3: TGTGCCAGCAGTGAAACTACCTACAATGAGCAGTTCTTC. Protein sequence: CASSETTYNEQFF. This rearrangement joins TRBV2 to TRBJ2-1; D is undetermined. Germline loops: CDR1 SNHLY, CDR2 FYNNEI. Between the trimmed V and J ends, which lost 2 bases and 2 bases, there was a span of 4 bases. CDR3 length: 13 residues.

The V and J genes are TRBV30 and TRBJ1-2; D is ambiguous. This CDR3 is built from 12 residues. The germline V and J ends were trimmed by 3 bases and 4 bases, with 9 bases remaining between them. CDR1 is GTSNPN and CDR2 is SVGIG in the germline V gene (reference sequence). The CDR3 sequence: CAWSWSRYGYTF. The CDR3 coding sequence is TGTGCCTGGAGCTGGAGTCGCTATGGCTACACCTTC.